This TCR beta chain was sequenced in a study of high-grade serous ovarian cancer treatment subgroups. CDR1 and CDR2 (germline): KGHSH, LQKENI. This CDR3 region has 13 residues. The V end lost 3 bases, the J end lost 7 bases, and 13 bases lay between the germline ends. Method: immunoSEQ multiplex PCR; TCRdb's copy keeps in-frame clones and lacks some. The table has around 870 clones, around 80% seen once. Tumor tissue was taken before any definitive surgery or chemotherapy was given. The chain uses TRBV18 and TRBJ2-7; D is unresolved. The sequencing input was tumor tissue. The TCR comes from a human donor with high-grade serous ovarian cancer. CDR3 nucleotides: TGTGCCAGCTCACCCCTCAAAGGGATTGAGCAGTACGTC. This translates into CASSPLKGIEQYV.